The 13 T cell receptor beta chains presented below share a single source sample, sequenced in a study of blood T cell repertoires in COVID-19. Produced via immunoSEQ multiplex PCR; TCRdb's table is partial and in-frame only. The data hold roughly 410,000 clones, with about 91% observed a single time. The sequencing sample was made of peripheral blood. These receptors all stem from a woman aged 40 to 50 with COVID-19, enrolled during active disease.

This clone came up once. The J gene is TRBJ1-1, the V gene TRBV7-3; 7 bases are shared with TRBD1. Germline loops: CDR1 SGHTA, CDR2 FQGTGA. V gave up 5 bases and J gave up 6 bases; unmatched junction bases: 12. The CDR3 has 15 residues. This CDR3 reads CASSPTQGPGSEAFF. The DNA for the CDR3 is TGTGCCAGCAGCCCAACACAGGGGCCGGGATCTGAAGCTTTCTTT. Complete variable domain (other parts from reference TRBV7-3 and TRBJ1-1): GAGVSQTPSNKVTEKGKYVELRCDPISGHTALYWYRQSLGQGPEFLIYFQGTGAADDSGLPNDRFFAVRPEGSVSTLKIQRTERGDSAVYLCASSPTQGPGSEAFFGQGTRLTVV.

This clone has a single count. This chain links TRBV28 with TRBJ1-2; TRBD1 agrees at 9 bases. Germline loops: CDR1 MDHEN, CDR2 SYDVKM. This CDR3 spans 15 amino acids. Trimming cost V 8 bases and J 3 bases; bases outside gene matches: 10. The CDR3 DNA reads TGTGCCAGCTTCTCAACAGGGGGCGCCGACTATGGCTACACCTTC. Translated, it gives CASFSTGGADYGYTF.

V is TRBV11-2 and J is TRBJ1-4, with D possibly matching TRBD1 (5 bases). Between the trimmed V and J ends, which lost 2 bases and 0 bases, there was a span of 10 bases. Germline CDR1 SGHAT, CDR2 FQNNGV. The CDR3 contains 16 residues. This CDR3 is CASSLLGAATNEKLFF. CDR3 bases: TGTGCCAGCAGCTTATTAGGGGCAGCAACTAATGAAAAACTGTTTTTT.

This clone has only one observation. The chain links TRBV7-8 to TRBJ1-1; D not certain. The V gene's germline CDR1 is SGHVS and CDR2 FQNEAQ. The CDR3 is 14 amino acids. V lost 5 bases, J lost 1 base, and 11 bases lay in between. The CDR3, as DNA: TGTGCCAGCAGCCTATCCGCGGGGAACACTGAAGCTTTCTTT. Translation gives CASSLSAGNTEAFF. Combining the CDR3 with reference TRBV7-8 and TRBJ1-1 gives the whole variable domain GAGVSQSPRYKVAKRGQDVALRCDPISGHVSLFWYQQALGQGPEFLTYFQNEAQLDKSGLPSDRFFAERPEGSVSTLKIQRTQQEDSAVYLCASSLSAGNTEAFFGQGTRLTVV.

The chain employs TRBV19 and TRBJ1-5; D possibly corresponds to TRBD1 (5 bases). The CDR3 sequence is 15 residues long. Between the trimmed V and J ends, which lost 5 bases and 3 bases, there was a span of 14 bases. Germline V gives CDR1 LNHDA, CDR2 SQIVND (reference sequence). CDR3 sequence (DNA): TGTGCCAGTAGTCCCAGGGTCGATATCAATCAGCCCCAGCATTTT. Residues: CASSPRVDINQPQHF.

The V call is TRBV2, the J call TRBJ2-7; 7 nucleotides agree with TRBD2. Germline loops: CDR1 SNHLY, CDR2 FYNNEI. The V gene end was trimmed by 2 bases and the J gene end by 8 bases; junction bases not matched to a gene: 12. The CDR3 consists of 15 residues. In DNA, the CDR3 is TGTGCCAGCAGTGAACGGGCGGGAGCCCTCCTTCAGCAGTACTTC. Amino acid sequence: CASSERAGALLQQYF.

To note about this clone: Other DNA sequences in the same sample also yield this CDR3. V gene TRBV5-1 combines with J gene TRBJ1-2; D is perhaps TRBD1 (5 bases). Germline CDR1 SGHRS, CDR2 YFSETQ. V dropped 0 bases and J dropped 4 bases, with 10 bases sitting between them. There are 14 residues in the CDR3. CDR3 sequence (DNA): TGCGCCAGCAGCTTGGCCGGGGGGTCCTATGGCTACACCTTC. Translating gives CASSLAGGSYGYTF.

The J gene is TRBJ1-2, the V gene TRBV27; D unresolved. The V end was cut by 0 bases, the J end by 4 bases, with 12 bases between. Germline V CDR1 and CDR2: MNHEY, SMNVEV (reference sequence). The CDR3 consists of 15 residues. CDR3 bases: TGTGCCAGCAGTTTATCGGTGCAGGACTTCTATGGCTACACCTTC. This encodes CASSLSVQDFYGYTF.

CDR3: CASSLVPAATGAGNTIYF. CDR3 coding DNA: TGTGCCAGCAGCTTAGTTCCGGCTGCCACAGGGGCTGGAAACACCATATATTTT. The gene calls are TRBV7-8 and TRBJ1-3, with 7 bases aligning to TRBD1. Per the germline V gene, CDR1 is SGHVS and CDR2 is FQNEAQ. The CDR3 length is 18 residues. V trimming: 1 base; J trimming: 2 bases; junction bases outside the gene matches: 11.

This rearrangement joins TRBV27 to TRBJ1-1; no clear D gene. Germline V lookup: CDR1 MNHEY, CDR2 SMNVEV (reference sequence). The length of the CDR3 is 15 residues. The germline V and J ends were trimmed by 10 bases and 0 bases, with 18 bases remaining between them. CDR3 sequence: CATRPMAGVNTEAFF. In nucleotides, the CDR3 is TGTGCCACCCGACCAATGGCAGGCGTGAACACTGAAGCTTTCTTT.

The chain is built from TRBV27 and TRBJ1-1; weak D call: TRBD1 (6 bases). From germline, CDR1 is MNHEY and CDR2 SMNVEV (reference sequence). The V and J ends lost 5 bases and 11 bases respectively, with 21 bases between them. This CDR3 region has 14 residues. The CDR3 loop reads CASSIKQGRGWAFF. The CDR3 DNA follows: TGTGCCAGCAGTATCAAACAGGGTCGGGGCTGGGCTTTCTTT.

This chain links TRBV13 with TRBJ2-2, with D perhaps matching TRBD1 (6 bases). The CDR3 has 14 residues. With 4 bases removed from V and 1 base from J, the gap between germline ends came to 7 bases. In germline, CDR1 is PRHDT, CDR2 FYEKMQ (reference sequence). In DNA form, the CDR3 reads TGTGCCAGCAGCTCACAGGGGAACACCGGGGAGCTGTTTTTT. Protein product: CASSSQGNTGELFF.

The V gene is TRBV6-2 or TRBV6-3, the J gene TRBJ2-7; no definite D call. V was shortened by 4 bases and J by 2 bases, with 6 bases between the two germline ends. The CDR3 consists of 12 residues. Germline loops: CDR1 MNHEY, CDR2 SVGEGT. Here the CDR3 reads CASSSYAYEQYF. The CDR3 DNA follows: TGTGCCAGCAGTTCCTACGCCTACGAGCAGTACTTC.